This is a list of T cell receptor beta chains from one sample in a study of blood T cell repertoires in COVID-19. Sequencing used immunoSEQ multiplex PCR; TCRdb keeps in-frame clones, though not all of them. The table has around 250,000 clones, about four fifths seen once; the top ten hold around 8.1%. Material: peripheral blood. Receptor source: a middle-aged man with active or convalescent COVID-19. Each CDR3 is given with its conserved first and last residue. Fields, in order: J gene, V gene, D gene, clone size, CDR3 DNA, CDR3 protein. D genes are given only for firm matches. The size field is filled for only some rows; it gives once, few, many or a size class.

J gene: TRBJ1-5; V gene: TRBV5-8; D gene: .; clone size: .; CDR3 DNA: TGTGCCAGCAGCTTGATTCTAGATCAGCCCCAGCATTTT; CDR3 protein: CASSLILDQPQHF
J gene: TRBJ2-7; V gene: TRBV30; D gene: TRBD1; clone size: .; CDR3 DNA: TGTGCCTGGACTACCAACAGGGGCTCCTACGAGCAGTACTTC; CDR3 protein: CAWTTNRGSYEQYF
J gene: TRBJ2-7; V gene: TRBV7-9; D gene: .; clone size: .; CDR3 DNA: TGTGCCAGCAGCTTAGCGGACTCCCCGACCTACGAGCAGTACTTC; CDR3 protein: CASSLADSPTYEQYF
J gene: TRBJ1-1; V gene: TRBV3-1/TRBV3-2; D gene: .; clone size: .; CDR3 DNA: TGTGCCAGCAGCCAAACAACGAACACTGAAGCTTTCTTT; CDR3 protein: CASSQTTNTEAFF
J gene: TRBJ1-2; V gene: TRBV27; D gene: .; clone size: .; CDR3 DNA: TGTGCCAGCAGTTTAGGGGCCGGCTATGGCTACACCTTC; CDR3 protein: CASSLGAGYGYTF
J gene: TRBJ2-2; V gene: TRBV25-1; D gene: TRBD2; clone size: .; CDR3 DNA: TGTGCCAGCACGTATAGCGGGGGGTTCTCCGGGGAGCTGTTTTTT; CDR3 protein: CASTYSGGFSGELFF
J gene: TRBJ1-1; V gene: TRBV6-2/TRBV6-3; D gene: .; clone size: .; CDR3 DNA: TGTGCCAGCAGCAGACAGTCAAACACTGAAGCTTTCTTT; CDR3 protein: CASSRQSNTEAFF
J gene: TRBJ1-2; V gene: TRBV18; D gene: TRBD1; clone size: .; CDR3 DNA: TGTGCCAGCTCACGAGGACAGGGTGAAAACTATGGCTACACCTTC; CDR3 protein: CASSRGQGENYGYTF
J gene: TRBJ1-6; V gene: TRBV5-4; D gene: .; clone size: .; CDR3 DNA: TGTGCCAGCAGCACCGCCGCTCAGTACAATTCACCCCTCCACTTT; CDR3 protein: CASSTAAQYNSPLHF
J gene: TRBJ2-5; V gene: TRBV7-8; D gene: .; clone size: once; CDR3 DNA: TGTGCCAGCAGCTTAGGGGCCAAAGAGACCCAGTACTTC; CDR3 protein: CASSLGAKETQYF
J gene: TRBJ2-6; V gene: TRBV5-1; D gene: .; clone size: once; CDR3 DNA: TGCGCCAGCAGCTTGGGACTTATCTCTGGGGCCAACGTCCTGACTTTC; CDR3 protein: CASSLGLISGANVLTF
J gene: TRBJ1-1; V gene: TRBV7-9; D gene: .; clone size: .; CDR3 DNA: TGTGCCAGCAGCTTTGGAGGGGCGACCACTGAAGCTTTCTTT; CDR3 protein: CASSFGGATTEAFF
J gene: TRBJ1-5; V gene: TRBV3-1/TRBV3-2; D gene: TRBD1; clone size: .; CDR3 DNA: TGTGCCAGCAGCCAAGAGGGACAGGGAAATCAGCCCCAGCATTTT; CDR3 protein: CASSQEGQGNQPQHF
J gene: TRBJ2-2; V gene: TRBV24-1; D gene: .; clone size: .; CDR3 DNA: TGTGCCACCAGTGACCACAGGGTTAACACCGGGGAGCTGTTTTTT; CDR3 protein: CATSDHRVNTGELFF
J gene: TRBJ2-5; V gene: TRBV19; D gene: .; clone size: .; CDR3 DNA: TGTGCCAGTAATCGGCCCGGACTCCAAGAGACCCAGTACTTC; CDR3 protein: CASNRPGLQETQYF
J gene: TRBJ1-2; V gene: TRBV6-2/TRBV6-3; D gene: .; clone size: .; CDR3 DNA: TGTGCCAGCAGCCAATCAGGGATCTATGGCTACACCTTC; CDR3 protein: CASSQSGIYGYTF
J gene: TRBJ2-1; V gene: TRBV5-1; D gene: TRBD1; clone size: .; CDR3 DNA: TGCGCCAGCAGCCGAGGGGGCAATTCCTACAATGAGCAGTTCTTC; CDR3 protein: CASSRGGNSYNEQFF
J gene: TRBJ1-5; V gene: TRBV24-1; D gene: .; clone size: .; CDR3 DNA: TGTGCCACCAGTGATGGCGGGACTTCTTATCAGCCCCAGCATTTT; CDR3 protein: CATSDGGTSYQPQHF
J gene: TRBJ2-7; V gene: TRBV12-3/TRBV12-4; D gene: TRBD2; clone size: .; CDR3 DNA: TGTGCCAGCAGTCCCGGGACTAGGCAGCAGTACTTC; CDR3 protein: CASSPGTRQQYF
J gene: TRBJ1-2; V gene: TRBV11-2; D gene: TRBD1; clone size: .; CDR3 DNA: TGTGCCAGCAGTCCGGGACAGGGGGACCGAAACTATGGCTACACCTTC; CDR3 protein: CASSPGQGDRNYGYTF
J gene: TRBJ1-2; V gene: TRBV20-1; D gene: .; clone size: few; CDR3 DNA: TGCAGTGCCAGGACAGACTATGGCTACACCTTC; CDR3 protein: CSARTDYGYTF
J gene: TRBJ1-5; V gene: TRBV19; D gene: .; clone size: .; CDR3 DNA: TGTGCCAGTATTGGGGGGGTCACTTTCAATCAGCCCCAGCATTTT; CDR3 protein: CASIGGVTFNQPQHF
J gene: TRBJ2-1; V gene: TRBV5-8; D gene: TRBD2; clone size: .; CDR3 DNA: TGTGCCAGCAGCTTAGGACTAGCGGGAAGGGATGAGCAGTTCTTC; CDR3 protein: CASSLGLAGRDEQFF
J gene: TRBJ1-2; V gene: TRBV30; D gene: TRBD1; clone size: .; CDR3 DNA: TGTGCCTGGAGGGACAGGAACTATGGCTACACCTTC; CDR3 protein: CAWRDRNYGYTF
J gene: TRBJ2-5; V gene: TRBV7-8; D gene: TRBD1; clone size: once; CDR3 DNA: TGTGCCAGCAGCGTTGACAGGGGGTTCGGCGAGACCCAGTACTTC; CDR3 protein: CASSVDRGFGETQYF
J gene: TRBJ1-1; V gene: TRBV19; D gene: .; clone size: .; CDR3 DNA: TGTGCCAGTAGTATCGAGGGTTCCCCCACTGAAGCTTTCTTT; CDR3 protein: CASSIEGSPTEAFF
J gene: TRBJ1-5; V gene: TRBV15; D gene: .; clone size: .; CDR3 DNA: TGTGCCACCAGCAGAGATCACAGCTTAAATCAGCCCCAGCATTTT; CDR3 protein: CATSRDHSLNQPQHF
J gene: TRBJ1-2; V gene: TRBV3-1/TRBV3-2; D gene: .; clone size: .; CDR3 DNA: TGTGCCAGCAGCCAGGCGACATATGGCTACACCTTC; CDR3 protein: CASSQATYGYTF
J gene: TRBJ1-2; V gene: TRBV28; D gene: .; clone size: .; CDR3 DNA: TGTGCCAGCAGTTCCAGCTATGGCTACACCTTC; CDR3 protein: CASSSSYGYTF
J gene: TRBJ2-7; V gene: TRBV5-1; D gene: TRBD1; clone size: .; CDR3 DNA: TGCGCCAGCAGCTTGACCACAGGGGGCTACGAGCAGTACTTC; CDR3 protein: CASSLTTGGYEQYF
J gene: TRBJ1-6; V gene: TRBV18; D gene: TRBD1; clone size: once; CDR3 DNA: TGTGCCAGCTCACCACTTGGGGCAAGGGAAACAGGGGCAATGCCCCTCCACTTT; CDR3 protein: CASSPLGARETGAMPLHF
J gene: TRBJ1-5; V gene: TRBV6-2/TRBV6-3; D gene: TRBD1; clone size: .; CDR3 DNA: TGTGCCAGCACCTACTCCGGACAGGGGGGTAGCAATCAGCCCCAGCATTTT; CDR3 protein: CASTYSGQGGSNQPQHF
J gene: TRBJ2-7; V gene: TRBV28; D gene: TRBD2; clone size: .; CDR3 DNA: TGTGCCAGCAGTTCCGGGACTAGCGGGAGTTTCTACGAGCAGTACTTC; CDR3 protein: CASSSGTSGSFYEQYF
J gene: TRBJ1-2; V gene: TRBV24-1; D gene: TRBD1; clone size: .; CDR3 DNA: TGTGCCACCAGTGATCCAGGGGGTTATGGCTACACCTTC; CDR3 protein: CATSDPGGYGYTF
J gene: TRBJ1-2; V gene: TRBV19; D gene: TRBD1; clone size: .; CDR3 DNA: TGTGCCAGTAGCGGACAGGGGGTATATGGCTACACCTTC; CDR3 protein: CASSGQGVYGYTF
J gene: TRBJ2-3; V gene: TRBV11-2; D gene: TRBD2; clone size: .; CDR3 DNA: TGTGCCAGCAGCTTGTGGACTAGCGACCCTAGCACAGATACGCAGTATTTT; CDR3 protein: CASSLWTSDPSTDTQYF